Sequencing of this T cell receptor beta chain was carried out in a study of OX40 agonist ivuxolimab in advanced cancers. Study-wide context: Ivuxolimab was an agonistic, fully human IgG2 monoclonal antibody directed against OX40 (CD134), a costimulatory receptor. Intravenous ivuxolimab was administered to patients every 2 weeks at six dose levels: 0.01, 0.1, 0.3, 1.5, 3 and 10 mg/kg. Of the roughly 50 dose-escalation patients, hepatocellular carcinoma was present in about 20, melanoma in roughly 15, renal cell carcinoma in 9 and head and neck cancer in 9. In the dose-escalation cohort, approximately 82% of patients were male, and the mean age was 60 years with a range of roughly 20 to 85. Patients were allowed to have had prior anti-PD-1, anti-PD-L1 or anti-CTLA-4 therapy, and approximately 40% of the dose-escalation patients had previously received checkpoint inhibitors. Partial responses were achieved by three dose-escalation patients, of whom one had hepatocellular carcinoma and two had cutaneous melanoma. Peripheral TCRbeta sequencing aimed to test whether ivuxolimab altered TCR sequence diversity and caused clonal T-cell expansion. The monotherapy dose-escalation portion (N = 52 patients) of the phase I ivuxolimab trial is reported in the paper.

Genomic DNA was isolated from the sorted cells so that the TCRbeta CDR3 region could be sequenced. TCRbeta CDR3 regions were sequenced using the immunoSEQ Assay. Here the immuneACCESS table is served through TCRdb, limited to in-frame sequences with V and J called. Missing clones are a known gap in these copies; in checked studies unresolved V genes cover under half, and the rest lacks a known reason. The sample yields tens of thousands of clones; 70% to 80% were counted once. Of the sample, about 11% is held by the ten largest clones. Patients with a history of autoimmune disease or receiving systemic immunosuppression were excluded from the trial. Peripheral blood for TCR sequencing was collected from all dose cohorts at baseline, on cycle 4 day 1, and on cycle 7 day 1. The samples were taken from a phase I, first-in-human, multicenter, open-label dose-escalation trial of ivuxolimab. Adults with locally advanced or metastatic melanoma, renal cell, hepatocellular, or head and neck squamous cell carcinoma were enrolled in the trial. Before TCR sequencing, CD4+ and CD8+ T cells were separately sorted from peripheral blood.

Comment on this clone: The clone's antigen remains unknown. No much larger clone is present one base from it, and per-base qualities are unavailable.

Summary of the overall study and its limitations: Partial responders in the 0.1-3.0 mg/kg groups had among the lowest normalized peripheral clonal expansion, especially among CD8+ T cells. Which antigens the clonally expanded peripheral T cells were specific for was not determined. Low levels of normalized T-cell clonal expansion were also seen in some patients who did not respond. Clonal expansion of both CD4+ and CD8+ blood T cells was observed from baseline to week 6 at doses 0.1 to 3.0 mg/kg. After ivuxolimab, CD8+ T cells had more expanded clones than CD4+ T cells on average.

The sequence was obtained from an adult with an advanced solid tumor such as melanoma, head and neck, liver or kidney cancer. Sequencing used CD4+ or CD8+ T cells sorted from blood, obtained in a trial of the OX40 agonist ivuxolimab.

The nucleotide sequence reads TGTGCCAGCAGTTTATCGGTGGGGCCCTCCTACGAGCAGTACTTC. Translated, it reads CASSLSVGPSYEQYF. The receptor chain draws on TRBV27 and TRBJ2-7; a weak D assignment points to TRBD1 (5 bases agree). As encoded in the germline V gene (reference sequence), CDR1 is MNHEY while CDR2 is SMNVEV. A distance of 9 bases separates the germline ends of V and J, which lose 0 bases and 0 bases respectively. From cysteine to phenylalanine, the CDR3 is 15 amino acids long. The sequence is cut down to CDR3 DNA, 45 bases in frame from base 1.